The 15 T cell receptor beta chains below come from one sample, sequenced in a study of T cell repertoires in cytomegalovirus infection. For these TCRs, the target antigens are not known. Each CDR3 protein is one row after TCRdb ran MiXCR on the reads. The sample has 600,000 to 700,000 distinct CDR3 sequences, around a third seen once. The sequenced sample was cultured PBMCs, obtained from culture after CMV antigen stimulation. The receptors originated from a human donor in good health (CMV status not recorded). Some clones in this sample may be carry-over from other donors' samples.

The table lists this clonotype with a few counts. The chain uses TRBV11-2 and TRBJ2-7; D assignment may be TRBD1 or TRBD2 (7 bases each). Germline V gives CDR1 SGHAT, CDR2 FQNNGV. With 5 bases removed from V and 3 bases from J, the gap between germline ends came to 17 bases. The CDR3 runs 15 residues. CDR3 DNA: TGTGCCAGCAGCCTCCAGGGGGGGACCAACTACGAGCAGTACTTC. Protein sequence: CASSLQGGTNYEQYF. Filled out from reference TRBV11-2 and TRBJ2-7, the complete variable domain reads EAGVAQSPRYKIIEKRQSVAFWCNPISGHATLYWYQQILGQGPKLLIQFQNNGVVDDSQLPKDRFSAERLKGVDSTLKIQPAKLEDSAVYLCASSLQGGTNYEQYFGPGTRLTVT.

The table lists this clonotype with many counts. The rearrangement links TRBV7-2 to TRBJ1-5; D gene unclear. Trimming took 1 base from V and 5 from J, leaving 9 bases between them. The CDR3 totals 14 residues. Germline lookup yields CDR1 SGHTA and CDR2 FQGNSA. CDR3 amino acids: CASSLGRKDQPQHF. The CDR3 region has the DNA TGTGCCAGCAGCTTAGGGCGAAAGGATCAGCCCCAGCATTTT.

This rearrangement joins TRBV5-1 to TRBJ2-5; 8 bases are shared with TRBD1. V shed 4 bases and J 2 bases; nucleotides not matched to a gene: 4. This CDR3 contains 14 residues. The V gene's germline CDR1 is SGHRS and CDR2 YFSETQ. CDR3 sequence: CASSHGQGQETQYF. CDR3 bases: TGCGCCAGCAGCCACGGACAGGGACAAGAGACCCAGTACTTC.

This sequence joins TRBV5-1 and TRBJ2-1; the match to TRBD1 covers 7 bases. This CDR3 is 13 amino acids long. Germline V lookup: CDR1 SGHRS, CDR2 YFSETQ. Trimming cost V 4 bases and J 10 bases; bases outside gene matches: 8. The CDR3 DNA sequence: TGCGCCAGCAGCGGCTACAGGGGATACGAGCAGTTCTTC. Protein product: CASSGYRGYEQFF.

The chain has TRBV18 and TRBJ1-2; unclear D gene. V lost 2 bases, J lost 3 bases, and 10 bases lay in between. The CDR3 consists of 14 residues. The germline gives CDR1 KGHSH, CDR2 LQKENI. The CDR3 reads CASSPITIDYGYTF. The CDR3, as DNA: TGTGCCAGCTCACCAATCACCATTGACTATGGCTACACCTTC.

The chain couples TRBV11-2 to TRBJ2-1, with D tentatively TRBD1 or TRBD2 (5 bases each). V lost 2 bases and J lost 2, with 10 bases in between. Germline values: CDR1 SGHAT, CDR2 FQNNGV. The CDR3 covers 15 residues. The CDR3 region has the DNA TGTGCCAGCAGCTTACGGTGGGACGCCTACAATGAGCAGTTCTTC. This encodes CASSLRWDAYNEQFF.

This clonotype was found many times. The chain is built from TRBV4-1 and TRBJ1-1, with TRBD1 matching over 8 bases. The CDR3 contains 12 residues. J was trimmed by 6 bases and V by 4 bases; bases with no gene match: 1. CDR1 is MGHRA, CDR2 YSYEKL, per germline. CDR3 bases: TGCGCCAGCAGCCCGACAGGGGCTGAAGCTTTCTTT. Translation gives CASSPTGAEAFF.

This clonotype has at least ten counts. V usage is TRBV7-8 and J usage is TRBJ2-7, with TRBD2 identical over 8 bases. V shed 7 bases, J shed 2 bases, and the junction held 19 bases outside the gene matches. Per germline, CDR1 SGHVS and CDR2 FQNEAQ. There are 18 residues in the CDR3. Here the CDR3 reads CASTSRRRAGVAPYEQYF. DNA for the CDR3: TGTGCCAGCACCTCCCGACGACGAGCGGGAGTGGCCCCCTACGAGCAGTACTTC.

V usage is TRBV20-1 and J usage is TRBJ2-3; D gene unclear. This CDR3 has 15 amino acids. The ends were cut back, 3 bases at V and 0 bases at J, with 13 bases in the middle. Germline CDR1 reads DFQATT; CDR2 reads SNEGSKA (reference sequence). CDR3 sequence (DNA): TGCAGTGCTAGGGGCCGAGAGGTTAGCACAGATACGCAGTATTTT. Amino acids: CSARGREVSTDTQYF.

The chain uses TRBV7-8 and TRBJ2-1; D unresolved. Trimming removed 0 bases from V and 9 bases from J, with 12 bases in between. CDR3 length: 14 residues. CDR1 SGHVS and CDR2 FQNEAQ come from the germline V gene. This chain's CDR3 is CASSLALVGREQFF. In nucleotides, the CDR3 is TGTGCCAGCAGCTTAGCATTGGTTGGTCGTGAGCAGTTCTTC.

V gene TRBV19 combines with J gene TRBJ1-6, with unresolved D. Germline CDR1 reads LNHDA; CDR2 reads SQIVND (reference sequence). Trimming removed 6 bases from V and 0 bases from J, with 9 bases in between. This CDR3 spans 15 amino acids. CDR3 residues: CASRVTFSYNSPLHF. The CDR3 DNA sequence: TGTGCCAGTAGGGTGACGTTCTCCTATAATTCACCCCTCCACTTT. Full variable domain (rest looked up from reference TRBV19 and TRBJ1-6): DGGITQSPKYLFRKEGQNVTLSCEQNLNHDAMYWYRQDPGQGLRLIYYSQIVNDFQKGDIAEGYSVSREKKESFPLTVTSAQKNPTAFYLCASRVTFSYNSPLHFGNGTRLTVT.

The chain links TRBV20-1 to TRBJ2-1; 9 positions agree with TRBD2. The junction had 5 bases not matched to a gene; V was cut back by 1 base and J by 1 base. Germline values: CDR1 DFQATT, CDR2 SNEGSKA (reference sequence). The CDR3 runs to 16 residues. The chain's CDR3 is CSARASGGTSYNEQFF. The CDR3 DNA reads TGCAGTGCTAGAGCCAGCGGGGGGACTTCCTACAATGAGCAGTTCTTC.

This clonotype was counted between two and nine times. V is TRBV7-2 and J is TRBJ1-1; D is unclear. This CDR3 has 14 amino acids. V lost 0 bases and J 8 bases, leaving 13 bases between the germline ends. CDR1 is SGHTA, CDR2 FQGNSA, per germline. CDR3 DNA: TGTGCCAGCAGCTTAGCGTCTGGCTTTAGGGAAGCTTTCTTT. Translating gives CASSLASGFREAFF.

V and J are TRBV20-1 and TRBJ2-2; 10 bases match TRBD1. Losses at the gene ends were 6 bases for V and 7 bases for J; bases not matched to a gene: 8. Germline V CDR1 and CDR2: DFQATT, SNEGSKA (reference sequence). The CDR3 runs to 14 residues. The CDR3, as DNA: TGCAGTGCCCCTGGGACAGGGGCGGTCGGGGAGCTGTTTTTT. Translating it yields CSAPGTGAVGELFF.

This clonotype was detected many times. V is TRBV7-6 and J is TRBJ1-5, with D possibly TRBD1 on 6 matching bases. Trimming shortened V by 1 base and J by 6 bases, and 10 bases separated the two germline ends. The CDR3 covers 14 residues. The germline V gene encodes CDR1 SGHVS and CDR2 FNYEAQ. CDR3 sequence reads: CASSLEAGAQPQHF. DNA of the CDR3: TGTGCCAGCAGCTTAGAGGCAGGGGCTCAGCCCCAGCATTTT.